Below, 26 T cell receptor beta chains from the same sample are listed, as sequenced in a study of identical twins. TCRdb reprocessed the 5' RACE reads with MiXCR, giving one entry per CDR3 protein. The data contain hundreds of thousands of distinct CDR3 sequences, roughly 6% of them seen just once; the ten biggest clones take up about 2%. The sequencing sample was made of naive T cells sorted from blood. These receptors were obtained from a man aged 18 to 29 in good health.

This clonotype was recorded at least ten times. The chain combines TRBV12-3 or TRBV12-4 with TRBJ1-5; TRBD1 aligns across 7 bases. The CDR3 has 16 amino acids. Losses at the gene ends were 2 bases for V and 0 bases for J; bases not matched to a gene: 4. The CDR3 DNA reads as TGTGCCAGCAGTTTAAGGGGACAGAATAGCAATCAGCCCCAGCATTTT. Protein: CASSLRGQNSNQPQHF.

The chain has TRBV6-2 or TRBV6-3 and TRBJ2-7; D assignment may be TRBD1 or TRBD2 (6 bases each). The V end lost 7 bases, the J end lost 2 bases, and 15 bases lay between the germline ends. Germline V gene sequence: CDR1 MNHEY, CDR2 SVGEGT. The CDR3 spans 14 residues. CDR3 loop: CASIRRGQTYEQYF. CDR3 nucleotide sequence: TGTGCCAGCATCCGCCGGGGGCAGACCTACGAGCAGTACTTC.

The table lists this clonotype with a few counts. The rearrangement links TRBV7-9 to TRBJ2-5; D possibly corresponds to TRBD1 (6 bases). The germline V gene has CDR1 SEHNR and CDR2 FQNEAQ (reference sequence). Trimming shortened V by 10 bases and J by 4 bases, and 19 bases separated the two germline ends. This CDR3 has 14 amino acids. The CDR3 DNA is TGTGCCACCCTTGGCAGGGGATTTTTAGAGACCCAGTACTTC. It is translated as CATLGRGFLETQYF.

The table lists this clonotype with many counts. The gene calls are TRBV5-1 and TRBJ1-6, with a possible D match to TRBD1 (5 bases). The length of the CDR3 is 14 residues. The V gene's germline CDR1 is SGHRS and CDR2 YFSETQ. V lost 3 bases to trimming and J lost 7 bases, with 11 bases between them. CDR3 nucleotides: TGCGCCAGCAGCTCGGGACGGGGCAATTCACCCCTCCACTTT. This gives the protein CASSSGRGNSPLHF.

There are a few counts of this clonotype. J is TRBJ2-5 and V is TRBV4-1; 8 nucleotides agree with TRBD2. The germline V gene has CDR1 MGHRA and CDR2 YSYEKL. CDR3 length: 16 residues. The V and J ends lost 3 bases and 5 bases, in that order; junction bases with no gene match: 11. Here the CDR3 reads CASSQPQSGSQETQYF. The CDR3 region has the DNA TGCGCCAGCAGCCAGCCTCAAAGCGGGAGTCAGGAGACCCAGTACTTC.

The chain carries TRBV27 and TRBJ2-7; 7 bases map to TRBD1. With 2 bases clipped from V and 5 bases from J, the junction kept 15 bases outside the gene matches. CDR3 size: 17 residues. In germline, CDR1 is MNHEY, CDR2 SMNVEV (reference sequence). The CDR3 DNA reads TGTGCCAGCAGTTTAAGGGGGCTCGGTATTTCGGATGACGAGCAGTACTTC. Encoded protein: CASSLRGLGISDDEQYF.

This clonotype appeared many times. This chain connects TRBV29-1 to TRBJ2-3; perhaps TRBD2 as D (6 bases). Trimming cost V 7 bases and J 3 bases, with 11 bases left between them. Germline assignment: CDR1 SQVTM and CDR2 ANQGSEA. CDR3 length equals 12 residues. The CDR3 coding sequence is TGCAGCGCGGGGGTCGGGACAGATACGCAGTATTTT. This translates into CSAGVGTDTQYF.

The V gene is TRBV20-1, the J gene TRBJ1-1; no clear D gene. Trimming removed 1 base at V and 1 base at J, with 16 bases between. This CDR3 contains 16 residues. Per the germline V gene, CDR1 is DFQATT and CDR2 is SNEGSKA (reference sequence). This chain's CDR3 is CSARGPIVIQNTEAFF. The CDR3 nucleotides read TGCAGTGCTAGAGGTCCTATTGTAATTCAGAACACTGAAGCTTTCTTT.

V usage is TRBV24-1 and J usage is TRBJ2-7, with D possibly TRBD1 on 5 matching bases. V dropped 3 bases and J dropped 0 bases, with 8 bases sitting between them. From germline, CDR1 is KGHDR and CDR2 SFDVKD. The CDR3 spans 14 residues. The CDR3 DNA is TGTGCCACCAGTGATCAGGGTATCTCCTACGAGCAGTACTTC. This translates into CATSDQGISYEQYF.

This clonotype was observed a single time. This clone may be a read error of a much larger clone one base away. J is TRBJ2-7 and V is TRBV12-3 or TRBV12-4, with D possibly matching TRBD1 (5 bases). The CDR3 contains 14 residues. The CDR3 coding sequence is TGTGCCAGCAGTGCGGACACCCTCCGCTACGAGAAGTACTTC. Its protein product is CASSADTLRYEKYF.

In this sample, this clonotype turned up many times. The chain joins TRBV6-1 to TRBJ2-1, with 13 bases identical to TRBD2. The CDR3 sequence is 14 residues long. Germline CDR1 and CDR2: MNHNS and SASEGT. The V gene end was trimmed by 10 bases and the J gene end by 9 bases; junction bases not matched to a gene: 9. CDR3 DNA: TGTGCCACCACCGGGACTAGCGGGAAGGGTGAGCAGTTCTTC. It translates to CATTGTSGKGEQFF.

This clonotype has at least ten counts. The chain has TRBV12-3 or TRBV12-4 and TRBJ2-2, with D uncertain. This CDR3 region has 14 residues. V was cut by 8 bases and J by 7 bases, with 17 bases left in between. The CDR3 bases are TGTGCCAGCCGCCCCCCCTCGGGCGTCGGGGAGCTGTTTTTT. This gives the protein CASRPPSGVGELFF.

The chain carries TRBV15 and TRBJ2-3; D may be TRBD2 (6 bases). From germline, CDR1 is LNHNV and CDR2 YYDKDF (reference sequence). The V end was cut by 0 bases, the J end by 1 base, with 8 bases between. This CDR3 comprises 15 residues. CDR3 bases: TGTGCCACCAGCAGAGAGCCTAGCGGCACAGATACGCAGTATTTT. It is translated as CATSREPSGTDTQYF.

At least ten counts were recorded for this clonotype. J is TRBJ2-1 and V is TRBV29-1, with 8 positions matching TRBD2. V was clipped by 7 bases and J by 4 bases; unmatched bases: 6. CDR1 is SQVTM, CDR2 ANQGSEA, per germline. The CDR3 covers 13 residues. The CDR3 loop reads CSGSGRSYNEQFF. The CDR3 nucleotides are TGCAGCGGGAGCGGGAGATCTTACAATGAGCAGTTCTTC.

This clonotype was counted many times. The chain recombines TRBV12-3 or TRBV12-4 with TRBJ2-1; D gene uncertain. This CDR3 has 18 residues. Deletions cut 3 bases from V and 3 bases from J, with 21 bases between. The CDR3 coding sequence is TGTGCCAGCAGTTTTGGGCAAGGACGTATTGTCGACTACAATGAGCAGTTCTTC. Translating it yields CASSFGQGRIVDYNEQFF.

This clonotype was seen only a few times. The genes are TRBV9 and TRBJ1-2, with D unclear. The CDR3 has 14 residues. V lost 1 base to trimming and J lost 2 bases, with 9 bases between them. Germline V gene data show CDR1 as SGDLS and CDR2 as YYNGEE. In DNA, the CDR3 is TGTGCCAGCAGCGTATACGGGAGCAACTATGGCTACACCTTC. It specifies CASSVYGSNYGYTF. The entire variable domain, with the rest obtained from reference TRBV9 and TRBJ1-2, is as follows: DSGVTQTPKHLITATGQRVTLRCSPRSGDLSVYWYQQSLDQGLQFLIQYYNGEERAKGNILERFSAQQFPDLHSELNLSSLELGDSALYFCASSVYGSNYGYTFGSGTRLTVV.

This clonotype showed up just a few times. The chain is built from TRBV12-3 or TRBV12-4 and TRBJ2-1; 16 positions match TRBD2. J gave up 5 bases and V 3 bases, and 7 bases lay outside the gene matches. The CDR3 is 18 amino acids. The CDR3 nucleotides are TGTGCCAGCAGTTTTGAGGGACTAGCGGGAGGGAGAGACAATGAGCAGTTCTTC. Translated, it gives CASSFEGLAGGRDNEQFF.

This clonotype was picked up a small number of times. The chain has TRBV3-1 and TRBJ2-1, with D tentatively TRBD1 or TRBD2 (5 bases each). Germline-derived CDR1 and CDR2 are LGHDT and YNNKEL (reference sequence). This CDR3 is built from 14 residues. The V and J ends lost 1 base and 8 bases respectively, with 12 bases between them. For the CDR3, the DNA is TGTGCCAGCAGCCAAGGATGGATGGGGGATGAGCAGTTCTTC. Its protein product is CASSQGWMGDEQFF.

For this clonotype: Because the CDR3's place on the DNA is in doubt, the DNA is left out and the CDR3 is given as listed by TCRdb. V usage is TRBV5-1 and J usage is TRBJ2-1; the D call of TRBD2 is as the table states it, not checked on the DNA. The CDR3 has 15 residues if both end residues are counted. Germline lookup yields CDR1 SGHRS and CDR2 YFSETQ. This CDR3 reads CASSLVAAGTSEGEF.

This clonotype was picked up a small number of times. The chain couples TRBV12-3 or TRBV12-4 to TRBJ2-2; D remains ambiguous. This CDR3 comprises 11 residues. Trimming left V 7 bases short and J 7 bases short, with 7 bases between. CDR3 loop: CASNRGGELFF. The CDR3 DNA reads as TGTGCCAGCAACCGCGGCGGGGAGCTGTTTTTT.

There are a few counts of this clonotype. This rearrangement joins TRBV14 to TRBJ2-3; D possibly uses TRBD1 or TRBD2 (5 bases each). Trimming shortened V by 5 bases and J by 10 bases, and 16 bases separated the two germline ends. This CDR3 is 13 amino acids long. CDR1 is SGHDN, CDR2 FVKESK, per germline. The CDR3 is CASSSGPLLAQYF. The CDR3 coding sequence is TGTGCCAGCAGCTCGGGGCCCTTATTGGCGCAGTATTTT.

This clonotype appeared many times. This chain joins TRBV20-1 and TRBJ2-3; no clear D gene. Per the germline V gene, CDR1 is DFQATT and CDR2 is SNEGSKA (reference sequence). The CDR3 spans 17 residues. V lost 3 bases and J 0 bases, leaving 19 bases between the germline ends. The DNA of the CDR3 is TGCAGTGCTAGTAGAGTGACCTTCACATCTAGCACAGATACGCAGTATTTT. This translates into CSASRVTFTSSTDTQYF.

This clonotype was recorded at least ten times. CDR3 sequence: CASSPQATGGAEAFF. The CDR3 coding sequence is TGCGCCAGCAGCCCACAAGCTACCGGCGGGGCTGAAGCTTTCTTT. The chain employs TRBV5-1 and TRBJ1-1, with D unresolved. CDR1 is SGHRS and CDR2 is YFSETQ in the germline V gene. The CDR3 covers 15 residues. Trimming took off 4 bases at V and 6 bases at J, with 19 bases between the two ends.

A word on this clonotype: Relative to the germline gene, one junction end is altered; a read error may explain this. The genes are TRBV7-2 and TRBJ2-5, with D possibly being TRBD2 (6 bases). The CDR3 has 13 amino acids. In germline, CDR1 is SGHTA, CDR2 FQGNSA. CDR3 in amino acids: CASSLGRERATGF. The CDR3 DNA is TGTGCCAGCAGCTTAGGACGTGAGCGGGCCACGGGCTTC.

The chain recombines TRBV21-1 with TRBJ2-7; TRBD2, the table's D call, was not compared with the DNA. TRBV21-1 is a pseudogene segment. The CDR3 has 13 amino acids. In DNA form, the CDR3 reads TGTGCCAGCAGCAACGGGGACTTTCCCGAGCAGTACGTC. Amino acids: CASSNGDFPEQYV.

In its sample, this clonotype was seen many times. The chain has TRBV5-5 and TRBJ2-2; no clear D. The CDR3 spans 12 residues. The germline V and J ends were trimmed by 4 bases and 3 bases, with 4 bases remaining between them. Germline CDR1 reads SGHKS; CDR2 reads YYEKEE (reference sequence). The CDR3 nucleotides are TGTGCCAGCAGCCTCCACACCGGGGAGCTGTTTTTT. Amino acids: CASSLHTGELFF.